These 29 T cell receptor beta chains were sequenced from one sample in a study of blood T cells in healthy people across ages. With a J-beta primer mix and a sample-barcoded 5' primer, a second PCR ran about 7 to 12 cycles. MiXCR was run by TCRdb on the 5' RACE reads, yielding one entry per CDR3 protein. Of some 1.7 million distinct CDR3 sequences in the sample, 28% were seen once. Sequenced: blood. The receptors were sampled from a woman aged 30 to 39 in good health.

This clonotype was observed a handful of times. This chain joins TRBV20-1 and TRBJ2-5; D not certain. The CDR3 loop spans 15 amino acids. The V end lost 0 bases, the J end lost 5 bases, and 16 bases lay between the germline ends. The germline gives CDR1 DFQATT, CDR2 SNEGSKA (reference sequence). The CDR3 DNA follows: TGCAGTGCTAGAGATACGAGTAGTGGCCGGGAGACCCAGTACTTC. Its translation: CSARDTSSGRETQYF.

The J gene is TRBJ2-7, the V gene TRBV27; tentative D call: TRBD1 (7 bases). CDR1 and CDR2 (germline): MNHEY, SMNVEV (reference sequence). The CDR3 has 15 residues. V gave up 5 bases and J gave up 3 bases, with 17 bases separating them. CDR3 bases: TGTGCCAGCAGTGTGACAGGGTGGGGGGACTACGAGCAGTACTTC. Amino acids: CASSVTGWGDYEQYF.

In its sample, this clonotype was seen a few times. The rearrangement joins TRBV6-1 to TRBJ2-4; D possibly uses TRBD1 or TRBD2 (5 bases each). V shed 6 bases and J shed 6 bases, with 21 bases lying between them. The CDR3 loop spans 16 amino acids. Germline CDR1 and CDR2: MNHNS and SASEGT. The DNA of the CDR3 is TGTGCCAGCAGCACACCGGGACGGCAGTTCCCAAACATTCAGTACTTC. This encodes CASSTPGRQFPNIQYF.

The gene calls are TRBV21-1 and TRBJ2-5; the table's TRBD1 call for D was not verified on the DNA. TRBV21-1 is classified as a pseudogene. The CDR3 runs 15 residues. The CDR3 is CASSKDGGQQETQYF. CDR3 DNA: TGTGCCAGCAGCAAAGACGGGGGACAACAAGAGACCCAGTACTTC.

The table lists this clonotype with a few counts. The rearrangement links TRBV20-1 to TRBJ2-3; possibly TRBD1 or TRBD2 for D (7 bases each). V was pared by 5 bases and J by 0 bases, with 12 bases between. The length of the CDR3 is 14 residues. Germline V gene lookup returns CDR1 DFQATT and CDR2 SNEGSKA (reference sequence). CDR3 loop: CSADREGSTDTQYF. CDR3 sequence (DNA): TGCAGTGCTGACAGGGAGGGGAGCACAGATACGCAGTATTTT.

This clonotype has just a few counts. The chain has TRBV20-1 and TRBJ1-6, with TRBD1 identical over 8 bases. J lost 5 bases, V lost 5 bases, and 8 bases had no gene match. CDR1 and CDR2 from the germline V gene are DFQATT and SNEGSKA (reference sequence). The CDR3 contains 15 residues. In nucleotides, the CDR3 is TGCAGTGCTGATAAGGGGACAGGAAATAATTCACCCCTCCACTTT. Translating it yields CSADKGTGNNSPLHF.

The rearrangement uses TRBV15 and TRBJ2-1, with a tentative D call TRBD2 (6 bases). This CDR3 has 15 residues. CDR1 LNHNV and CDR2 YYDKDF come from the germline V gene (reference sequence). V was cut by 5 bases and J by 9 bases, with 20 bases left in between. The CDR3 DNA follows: TGTGCCACCAGCGGAGGGAATGGTCTTAGTGGTGAGCAGTTCTTC. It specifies CATSGGNGLSGEQFF.

CDR3 coding DNA: TGTGCCAGCAGCCCCTTTTGGGGCCACAACACTGAAGCTTTCTTT. Its protein is CASSPFWGHNTEAFF. The chain couples TRBV14 to TRBJ1-1, with TRBD1 as a possible D gene (5 bases). V was pared by 4 bases and J by 2 bases, with 14 bases between. The CDR3 totals 15 residues. Germline assignment: CDR1 SGHDN and CDR2 FVKESK. The full variable domain, its missing parts supplied by reference TRBV14 and TRBJ1-1, is EAGVTQFPSHSVIEKGQTVTLRCDPISGHDNLYWYRRVMGKEIKFLLHFVKESKQDESGMPNNRFLAERTGGTYSTLKVQPAELEDSGVYFCASSPFWGHNTEAFFGQGTRLTVV.

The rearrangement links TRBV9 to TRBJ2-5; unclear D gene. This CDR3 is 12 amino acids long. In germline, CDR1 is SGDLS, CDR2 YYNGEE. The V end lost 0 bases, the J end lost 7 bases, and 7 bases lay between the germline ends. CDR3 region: CASSVESGTQYF. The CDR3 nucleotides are TGTGCCAGCAGCGTAGAGTCCGGGACCCAGTACTTC.

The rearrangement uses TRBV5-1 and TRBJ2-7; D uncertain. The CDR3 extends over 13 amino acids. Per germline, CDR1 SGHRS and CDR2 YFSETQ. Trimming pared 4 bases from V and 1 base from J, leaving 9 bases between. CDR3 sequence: CASSHTPSYEQYF. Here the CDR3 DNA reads TGCGCCAGCAGCCATACTCCGTCCTACGAGCAGTACTTC.

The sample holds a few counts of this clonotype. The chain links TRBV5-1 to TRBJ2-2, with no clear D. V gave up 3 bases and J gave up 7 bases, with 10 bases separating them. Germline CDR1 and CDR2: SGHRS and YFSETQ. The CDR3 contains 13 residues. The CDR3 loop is CASSYELGGELFF. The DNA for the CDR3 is TGCGCCAGCAGCTACGAGCTTGGCGGGGAGCTGTTTTTT.

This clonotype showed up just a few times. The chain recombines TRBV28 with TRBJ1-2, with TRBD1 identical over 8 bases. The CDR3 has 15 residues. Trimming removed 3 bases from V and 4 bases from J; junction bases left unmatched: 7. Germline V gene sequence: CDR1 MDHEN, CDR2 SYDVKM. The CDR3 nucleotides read TGTGCCAGCAGTTTCGAGGACAGGGTATTCTATGGCTACACCTTC. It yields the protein CASSFEDRVFYGYTF.

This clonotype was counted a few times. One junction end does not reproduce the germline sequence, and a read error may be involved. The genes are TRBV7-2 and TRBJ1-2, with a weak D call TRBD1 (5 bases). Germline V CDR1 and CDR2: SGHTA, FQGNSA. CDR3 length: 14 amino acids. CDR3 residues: CAGSFARDPQVGTF. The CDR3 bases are TGTGCCGGCAGCTTCGCCCGGGACCCCCAGGTGGGCACCTTC.

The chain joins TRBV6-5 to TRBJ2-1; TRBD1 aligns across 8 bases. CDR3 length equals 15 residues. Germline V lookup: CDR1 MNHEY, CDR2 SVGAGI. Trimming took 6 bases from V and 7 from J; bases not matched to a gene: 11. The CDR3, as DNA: TGTGCCAGCAGGACCACAGGGGGGAAAAGAAATGAGCAGTTCTTC. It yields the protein CASRTTGGKRNEQFF.

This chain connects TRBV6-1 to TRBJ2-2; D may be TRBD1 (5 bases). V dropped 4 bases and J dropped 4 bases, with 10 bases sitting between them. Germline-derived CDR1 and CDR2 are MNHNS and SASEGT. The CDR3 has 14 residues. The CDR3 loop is CASSVDTITGELFF. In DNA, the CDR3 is TGTGCCAGCAGTGTGGACACGATCACCGGGGAGCTGTTTTTT.

CDR3 sequence: CASSLGDRGRDTEAFF. The CDR3 DNA is TGTGCCAGCAGCTTAGGTGACAGGGGGAGGGACACTGAAGCTTTCTTT. The chain recombines TRBV7-6 with TRBJ1-1, with 9 positions matching TRBD1. This CDR3 is 16 amino acids long. The V gene's germline CDR1 is SGHVS and CDR2 FNYEAQ. Germline trimming cut 1 base from V and 3 bases from J; bases unmatched to any gene: 6.

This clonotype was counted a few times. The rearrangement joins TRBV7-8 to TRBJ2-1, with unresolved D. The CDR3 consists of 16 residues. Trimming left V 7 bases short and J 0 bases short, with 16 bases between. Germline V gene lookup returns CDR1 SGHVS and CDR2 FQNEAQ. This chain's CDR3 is CASTESGWSSYNEQFF. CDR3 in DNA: TGTGCCAGCACCGAGTCGGGCTGGAGCTCCTACAATGAGCAGTTCTTC.

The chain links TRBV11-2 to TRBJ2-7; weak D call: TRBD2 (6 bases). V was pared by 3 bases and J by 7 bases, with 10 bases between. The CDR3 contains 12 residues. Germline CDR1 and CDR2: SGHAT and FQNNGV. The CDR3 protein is CASSFAGTEQYF. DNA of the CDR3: TGTGCCAGCAGCTTTGCCGGGACTGAGCAGTACTTC.

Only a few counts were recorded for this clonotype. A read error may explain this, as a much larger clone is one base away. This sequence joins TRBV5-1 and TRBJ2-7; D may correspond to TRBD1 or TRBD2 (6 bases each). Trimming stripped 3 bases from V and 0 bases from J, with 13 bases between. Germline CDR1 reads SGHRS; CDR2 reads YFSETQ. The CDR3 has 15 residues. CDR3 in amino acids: CASSWGAESSYEQYF. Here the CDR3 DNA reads TGCGCCAGCAGCTGGGGGGCTGAGTCCTCCTACGAGCAGTACTTC. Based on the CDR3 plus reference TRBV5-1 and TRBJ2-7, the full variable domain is KAGVTQTPRYLIKTRGQQVTLSCSPISGHRSVSWYQQTPGQGLQFLFEYFSETQRNKGNFPGRFSGRQFSNSRSEMNVSTLELGDSALYLCASSWGAESSYEQYFGPGTRLTVT.

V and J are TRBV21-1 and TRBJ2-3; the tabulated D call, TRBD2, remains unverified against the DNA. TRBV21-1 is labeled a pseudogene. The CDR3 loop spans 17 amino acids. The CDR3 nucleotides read TGTGCCAGCAGCAAAGGCGGACTAGCGGATAGCACAGATACGCAGTATTTT. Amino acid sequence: CASSKGGLADSTDTQYF.

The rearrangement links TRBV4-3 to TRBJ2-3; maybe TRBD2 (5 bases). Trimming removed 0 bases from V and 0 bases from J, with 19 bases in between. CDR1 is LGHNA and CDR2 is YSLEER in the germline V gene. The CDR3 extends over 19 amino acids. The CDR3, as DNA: TGCGCCAGCAGCCAAGAACCACAGAAGGGAGAAGGGAGCACAGATACGCAGTATTTT. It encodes CASSQEPQKGEGSTDTQYF.

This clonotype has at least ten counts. This chain's CDR3 is CASSSQERGTQYF. CDR3 sequence (DNA): TGTGCCAGCAGCTCACAGGAACGGGGGACCCAGTACTTC. This chain joins TRBV7-2 and TRBJ2-5; either TRBD1 or TRBD2 may fit D (5 bases each). CDR1 and CDR2 (germline): SGHTA, FQGNSA. This CDR3 region has 13 residues. V lost 4 bases and J 7 bases, leaving 13 bases between the germline ends.

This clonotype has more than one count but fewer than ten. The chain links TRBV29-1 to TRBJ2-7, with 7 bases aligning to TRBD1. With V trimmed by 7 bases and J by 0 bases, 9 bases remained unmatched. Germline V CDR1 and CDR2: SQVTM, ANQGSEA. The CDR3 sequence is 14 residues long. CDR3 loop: CSATKQGNSYEQYF. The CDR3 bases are TGCAGCGCTACAAAACAGGGGAACTCCTACGAGCAGTACTTC.

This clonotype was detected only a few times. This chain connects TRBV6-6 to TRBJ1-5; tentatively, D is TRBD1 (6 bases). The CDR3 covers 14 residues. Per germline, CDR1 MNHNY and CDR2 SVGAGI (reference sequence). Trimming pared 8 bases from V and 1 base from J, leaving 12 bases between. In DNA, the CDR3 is TGTGCCAGCGGGGGGCGGTGGAGCAATCAGCCCCAGCATTTT. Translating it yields CASGGRWSNQPQHF.

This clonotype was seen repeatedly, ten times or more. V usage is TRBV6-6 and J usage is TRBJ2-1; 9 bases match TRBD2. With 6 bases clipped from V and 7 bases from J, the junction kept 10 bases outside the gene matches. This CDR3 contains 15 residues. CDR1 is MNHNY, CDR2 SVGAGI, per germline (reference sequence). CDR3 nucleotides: TGTGCCAGCAGGGAGGCGGGGGGGTTTACTAATGAGCAGTTCTTC. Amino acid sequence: CASREAGGFTNEQFF.

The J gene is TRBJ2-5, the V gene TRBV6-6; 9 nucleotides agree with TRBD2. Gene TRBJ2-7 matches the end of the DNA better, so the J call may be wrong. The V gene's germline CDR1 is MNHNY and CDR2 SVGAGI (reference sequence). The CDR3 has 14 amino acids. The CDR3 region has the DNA TGTGCCAGCAGTTACGGGCCTAGCGGGAACGAGCAGTACTTC. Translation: CASSYGPSGNEQYF.

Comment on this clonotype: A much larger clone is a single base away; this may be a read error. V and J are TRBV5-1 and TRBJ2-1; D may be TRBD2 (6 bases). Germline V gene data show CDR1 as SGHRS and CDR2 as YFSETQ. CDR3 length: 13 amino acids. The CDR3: CASIGSINNEQVF. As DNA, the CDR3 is TGCGCCAGCATCGGGAGTATTAACAATGAGCAGGTCTTC. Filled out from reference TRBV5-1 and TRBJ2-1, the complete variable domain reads KAGVTQTPRYLIKTRGQQVTLSCSPISGHRSVSWYQQTPGQGLQFLFEYFSETQRNKGNFPGRFSGRQFSNSRSEMNVSTLELGDSALYLCASIGSINNEQVFGPGTRLTVL.

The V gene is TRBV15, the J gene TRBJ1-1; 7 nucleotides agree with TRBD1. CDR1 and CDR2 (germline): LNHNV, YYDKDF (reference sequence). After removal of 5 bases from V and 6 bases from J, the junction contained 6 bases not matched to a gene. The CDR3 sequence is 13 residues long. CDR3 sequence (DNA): TGTGCCACCAGCTCTGGACAGGTTTCTGAAGCTTTCTTT. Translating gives CATSSGQVSEAFF.

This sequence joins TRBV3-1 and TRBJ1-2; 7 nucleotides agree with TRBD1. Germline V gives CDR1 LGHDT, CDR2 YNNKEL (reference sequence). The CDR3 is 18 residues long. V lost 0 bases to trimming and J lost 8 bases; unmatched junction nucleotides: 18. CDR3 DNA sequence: TGTGCCAGCAGCCAAGATCACTTGTCCGGGACAGCGCTCTTGGGCTACACCTTC. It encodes CASSQDHLSGTALLGYTF.